This T cell receptor beta chain is drawn from a study of shared clonotypes between healthy human individuals. The overall study: Plates per donor: three CD4 naive, three CD4 memory, two CD8 naive, one CD8 memory.

The donors, healthy adults who were HIV-negative, had experienced no recent acute infections or vaccinations. Methods used by the authors: Because ImmunoSEQ provided only junction sequences with no quality scores, the filtering differed. Only in-frame clones appear in the TCRdb table, and some are missing; sequencing was by immunoSEQ multiplex PCR. Clonal size and the V and J genes are those of that table, whereas D and trimming came from the DNA. The repertoire holds about 690,000 clones, with 90% as singletons. Study-wide results and caveats: It was expected that sequencing depth would affect clonotype sharing among donors.

Note on this clone: Its antigen is unknown.

The TCR was taken from a man younger than 35 in good health. Some clones in this sample may be carry-over from other donors' samples. The specimen sequenced was memory CD8+ T cells from PBMCs. The subset: CD45RO+ cells pooled with CCR7-negative TemRA cells.

Here the CDR3 reads CASSLPGGYEQYF. For the CDR3, the DNA is TGTGCCAGCAGCCTACCCGGGGGTTACGAGCAGTACTTC. This sequence joins TRBV11-3 and TRBJ2-7; a possible D gene is TRBD2 (6 bases). Looked up from germline, CDR1 is SGHNT and CDR2 is YENEEA. V lost 5 bases, J lost 4 bases, and 12 bases lay in between. This CDR3 is built from 13 residues.